The 21 T cell receptor beta chains presented below share a single source sample, sequenced in a study of blood T cell repertoires in COVID-19. Using immunoSEQ multiplex PCR, the repertoire was profiled, and TCRdb retains in-frame clones only, with some absent. Of under 300,000 clones in the sample, roughly nine tenths are singletons; the top ten hold about 6%. Sequencing used PBMCs or T cells enriched from blood (not recorded which). Receptor source: a woman in her 30s with acute COVID-19.

The rearrangement joins TRBV10-3 to TRBJ2-7; D unresolved. V was pared by 5 bases and J by 4 bases, with 6 bases between. The CDR3 consists of 11 residues. The germline CDR1 and CDR2 sequences are ENHRY and SYGVKD. The CDR3 region is CAISSSYEQYF. The DNA for the CDR3 is TGTGCCATCAGTAGTAGTTACGAGCAGTACTTC.

The chain is built from TRBV2 and TRBJ2-2; 8 nucleotides align to TRBD1. The CDR3 runs to 17 residues. With 4 bases clipped from V and 5 bases from J, the junction kept 12 bases outside the gene matches. The germline V gene has CDR1 SNHLY and CDR2 FYNNEI. Here the CDR3 DNA reads TGTGCCAGCAGTGGTTCGGGCCCAGGGGGCTCTACCGGGGAGCTGTTTTTT. This sequence encodes CASSGSGPGGSTGELFF.

This clone occurred a few times. The chain is built from TRBV2 and TRBJ1-2, with D perhaps matching TRBD1 (5 bases). The CDR3 length is 16 residues. V was trimmed by 4 bases and J by 3 bases, leaving 18 bases between them. The germline gives CDR1 SNHLY, CDR2 FYNNEI. The CDR3 region is CASSANGFSGDYGYTF. DNA of the CDR3: TGTGCCAGCAGTGCGAATGGCTTTTCGGGGGACTATGGCTACACCTTC.

The chain joins TRBV2 to TRBJ2-3; 13 bases are a match to TRBD2. Trimming cost V 10 bases and J 2 bases; bases outside gene matches: 15. Germline CDR1 SNHLY, CDR2 FYNNEI. The CDR3 loop spans 18 amino acids. The CDR3 region is CATQLAGGPIILTDTQYF. As DNA, the CDR3 is TGTGCCACTCAACTAGCGGGAGGGCCAATTATTCTCACAGATACGCAGTATTTT.

This chain joins TRBV13 and TRBJ2-2; a weak D match, TRBD1 (5 bases). The CDR3 is made up of 17 amino acids. Germline V gene lookup returns CDR1 PRHDT and CDR2 FYEKMQ (reference sequence). V lost 2 bases and J 4 bases, leaving 17 bases between the germline ends. The CDR3 loop reads CASSLIVESQGTGELFF. The CDR3 DNA reads as TGTGCCAGCAGCTTAATTGTGGAAAGTCAGGGCACCGGGGAGCTGTTTTTT.

Only a few counts were recorded for this clone. V usage is TRBV15 and J usage is TRBJ2-2; possible D gene TRBD2, 5 bases. This CDR3 region has 15 residues. V was clipped by 4 bases and J by 4 bases, with 13 bases between them. Germline V CDR1 and CDR2: LNHNV, YYDKDF (reference sequence). CDR3 bases: TGTGCCACCAGCATCCCCAGAGGGCTCACCGGGGAGCTGTTTTTT. Amino acids: CATSIPRGLTGELFF.

V gene TRBV1 combines with J gene TRBJ1-4. TRBV1 is a known pseudogene. The CDR3 sequence is 13 residues long. CDR3 in DNA: TGCACCAGCTCACGTCCAACTCGGGAAAAACTGTTTTTT. Its protein is CTSSRPTREKLFF.

The chain couples TRBV2 to TRBJ2-5; TRBD2 aligns across 7 bases. The CDR3 covers 14 residues. Germline assignment: CDR1 SNHLY and CDR2 FYNNEI. Trimming at V came to 3 bases and at J to 2 bases, leaving 3 bases not matched to a gene. In DNA, the CDR3 is TGTGCCAGCAGTGATGGGACTATGCAAGAGACCCAGTACTTC. Translating it yields CASSDGTMQETQYF.

This chain uses TRBV4-3 with TRBJ2-1, with TRBD2 matching 10 bases. Germline CDR1 is LGHNA and CDR2 is YSLEER. The CDR3 is made up of 16 amino acids. After removal of 1 base from V and 6 bases from J, the junction contained 6 bases not matched to a gene. CDR3 sequence (DNA): TGCGCCAGCAGCCAAGGTACTAGCGGGATATTCAATGAGCAGTTCTTC. It is translated as CASSQGTSGIFNEQFF.

V is TRBV19 and J is TRBJ2-3, with a tentative D call TRBD1 (6 bases). The CDR3 has 13 residues. Germline CDR1 LNHDA, CDR2 SQIVND (reference sequence). Trimming shortened V by 4 bases and J by 4 bases, and 9 bases separated the two germline ends. CDR3 sequence reads: CASSRQGPDTQYF. The CDR3 bases are TGTGCCAGTAGTAGGCAGGGGCCAGATACGCAGTATTTT.

The genes are TRBV5-6 and TRBJ2-7; possible D gene TRBD1, 5 bases. There are 13 residues in the CDR3. V lost 7 bases and J lost 7, with 18 bases in between. CDR1 is SGHDT, CDR2 YYEEEE, per germline. CDR3 DNA: TGTGCCAGCTGCCGGACATTTGCTAGGGAGCAGTACTTC. This gives the protein CASCRTFAREQYF. Variable domain in full (rest from reference TRBV5-6 and TRBJ2-7): DAGVTQSPTHLIKTRGQQVTLRCSPKSGHDTVSWYQQALGQGPQFIFQYYEEEERQRGNFPDRFSGHQFPNYSSELNVNALLLGDSALYLCASCRTFAREQYFGPGTRLTVT.

The chain has TRBV21-1 and TRBJ2-3; whether TRBD2, the table's D call, matches the DNA was not checked. TRBV21-1 is noted as a pseudogene. The CDR3 is 17 residues long. The CDR3 region is CASSKGGLRICTDTQYF. For the CDR3, the DNA is TGTGCCAGCAGCAAAGGGGGACTCCGCATATGCACAGATACGCAGTATTTT.

The rearrangement joins TRBV5-1 to TRBJ2-7; TRBD2 is a possible D gene (7 bases). Germline CDR1 is SGHRS and CDR2 is YFSETQ. The CDR3 has 13 residues. Between the trimmed V and J ends, which lost 4 bases and 7 bases, there was a span of 15 bases. The CDR3 bases are TGCGCCAGCAGCCGCGGGGGCCTGAGGGAGCAGTACTTC. This translates into CASSRGGLREQYF.

V gene TRBV29-1 combines with J gene TRBJ1-2; 8 bases are a match to TRBD1. Trimming cost V 3 bases and J 8 bases; bases outside gene matches: 8. Germline V gene data show CDR1 as SQVTM and CDR2 as ANQGSEA. The CDR3 loop spans 13 amino acids. CDR3 protein: CSVDGQGAGGYTF. The CDR3 region has the DNA TGCAGCGTTGACGGGCAGGGGGCAGGAGGCTACACCTTC.

V and J are TRBV28 and TRBJ1-5; D is perhaps TRBD1 (5 bases). The V gene lost 6 bases and the J gene lost 7 bases, with 19 bases spanning the gap. Germline V gives CDR1 MDHEN, CDR2 SYDVKM. The CDR3 loop spans 15 amino acids. In DNA form, the CDR3 reads TGTGCCAGCAGCTCAATTCGGGGGGGGAACCAGCCCCAGCATTTT. It specifies CASSSIRGGNQPQHF.

This chain links TRBV3-1 (or the pseudogene TRBV3-2) with TRBJ2-5; the D gene is possibly TRBD2 (7 bases). Germline V gene lookup returns CDR1 LGHDT and CDR2 YNNKEL (reference sequence). The CDR3 loop spans 13 amino acids. V was trimmed by 4 bases and J by 7 bases, leaving 13 bases between them. CDR3 residues: CASSPGRGGTQYF. The CDR3 coding sequence is TGTGCCAGCAGCCCGGGAAGGGGGGGGACCCAGTACTTC.

The chain employs TRBV4-3 and TRBJ1-4; a weak D match, TRBD1 (5 bases). The CDR3 extends over 14 amino acids. V was clipped by 0 bases and J by 8 bases, with 10 bases between them. Germline V CDR1 and CDR2: LGHNA, YSLEER. The CDR3 nucleotides read TGCGCCAGCAGCCAAGAGCAGGGTAGAGAAAAACTGTTTTTT. It translates to CASSQEQGREKLFF.

The chain joins TRBV24-1 to TRBJ2-1, with 9 bases aligning to TRBD2. The CDR3 is 16 residues long. Germline assignment: CDR1 KGHDR and CDR2 SFDVKD. V trimming: 5 bases; J trimming: 7 bases; junction bases outside the gene matches: 11. In nucleotides, the CDR3 is TGTGCCACCAGTGTGGCTAGCGGGGTCACTAGTAATGAGCAGTTCTTC. Translated: CATSVASGVTSNEQFF.

This chain joins TRBV3-1 (or the pseudogene TRBV3-2) and TRBJ2-3, with 9 bases matching TRBD2. Trimming removed 0 bases from V and 2 bases from J; junction bases left unmatched: 3. This CDR3 region has 16 residues. From germline, CDR1 is LGHDT and CDR2 YNNKEL (reference sequence). CDR3 sequence: CASSQDGGLATDTQYF. CDR3 DNA sequence: TGTGCCAGCAGCCAAGATGGGGGACTAGCCACAGATACGCAGTATTTT.

This rearrangement joins TRBV19 to TRBJ1-5; 8 positions agree with TRBD1. Germline V gene sequence: CDR1 LNHDA, CDR2 SQIVND (reference sequence). This CDR3 region has 17 residues. J gave up 6 bases and V 7 bases, and 17 bases lay outside the gene matches. In nucleotides, the CDR3 is TGTGCCAGTATAGGCGGGCAGGGGGCACCCTACCGTCAGCCCCAGCATTTT. Amino acids: CASIGGQGAPYRQPQHF.

Here the CDR3 DNA reads TGCGCCAGCAGGGGGGACAACAACTATGGCTACACCTTC. Residues: CASRGDNNYGYTF. The V gene is TRBV5-1, the J gene TRBJ1-2; D may be TRBD1 (6 bases). The CDR3 length is 13 residues. V dropped 5 bases and J dropped 2 bases, with 10 bases sitting between them. CDR1 is SGHRS and CDR2 is YFSETQ in the germline V gene.